This T cell receptor (beta chain) was identified during a study of blood T cells in healthy people across ages. Study-wide results and limits: Observed TCR beta diversity showed a strong correlation with the percentage of naive T cells as measured by flow cytometry.

A second 7 to 11 cycle PCR used barcoded and J-beta primers. The template-switch adaptor, which had 12 random nucleotides, put a tag on each cDNA molecule. TCRdb re-called the 5' RACE reads through MiXCR, storing one row per CDR3 protein. This table holds about 930,000 distinct CDR3 sequences, roughly 28% found once. Note on this clonotype: No antigen is known for it.

Per-sample PBMC isolation yielded at least 6.5 million cells. A further study also used this sample, focusing on T cells of mothers and their children. Per that study: Three healthy Caucasian mothers, along with their six children, were the donors.

The clonotype originates from a woman aged 40 to 50 in good health. Sequencing was done on a sample of blood.

This CDR3 reads CASSFMGGGSYNEQFF. The CDR3 DNA reads as TGTGCCAGCAGCTTCATGGGCGGGGGATCCTACAATGAGCAGTTCTTC. This chain joins TRBV7-2 and TRBJ2-1; the match to TRBD2 covers 7 bases. The V and J ends lost 3 bases and 1 base, in that order; junction bases with no gene match: 6. This CDR3 contains 16 residues. Germline V gene lookup returns CDR1 SGHTA and CDR2 FQGNSA. Full variable domain (rest looked up from reference TRBV7-2 and TRBJ2-1): GAGVSQSPSNKVTEKGKDVELRCDPISGHTALYWYRQSLGQGLEFLIYFQGNSAPDKSGLPSDRFSAERTGGSVSTLTIQRTQQEDSAVYLCASSFMGGGSYNEQFFGPGTRLTVL.